One TCR beta chain is described in this entry. Its target is not known. This CDR3 fails to terminate in the conserved phenylalanine or tryptophan, so it likely reflects a read error. It was from roughly 20-30 mg of unsorted bulk tissue that RNA and DNA were co-extracted. With chronic HBV infection, the patients were also treatment-naive. The data were obtained in a study of tumor-infiltrating lymphocytes in primary liver carcinoma. Study conclusions and caveats: Only about 7-24% of top clones were detected in all five tumor regions.

The investigators made TCR beta cDNA from around 540 ng total RNA, using a constant-region primer. Three-round nested multiplex PCR performed with slightly modified ARM-PCR produced the TCR beta libraries. TCRdb redid the calling of the multiplex PCR reads with MiXCR, one entry per CDR3 protein. The sample has 95,000 to 100,000 distinct CDR3 sequences; 55% to 80% are singletons. The specimen was liver tumor tissue from sampling region 2. The subset is: tumor region T2, inferior pole. This clonotype was sampled from a woman aged 60 to 75 with primary liver carcinoma and hepatitis B virus infection.

CDR3 region: CASRREPSFQYEQYL. The CDR3 nucleotides are TGCGCCAGCAGAAGGGAACCGTCCTTCCAATACGAGCAGTACCTC. This chain joins TRBV5-1 and TRBJ2-7; no clear D gene. The V gene's germline CDR1 is SGHRS and CDR2 YFSETQ. The CDR3 has 15 residues. Between the trimmed V and J ends, which lost 5 bases and 4 bases, there was a span of 19 bases.